The 9 T cell receptor beta chains below come from one sample, sequenced in a study of shared clonotypes between healthy human individuals. Only in-frame clones appear in the TCRdb table, and some are missing; sequencing was by immunoSEQ multiplex PCR. The table shows roughly 640,000 clones, with approximately 97% occurring only once. The sequenced sample consisted of naive CD4+ T cells sorted from blood. Noted subset: CD45RA+ positively selected. Every receptor here comes from a woman aged 30 to 39 in good health.

The chain is built from TRBV19 and TRBJ2-7; TRBD1 agrees at 9 bases. After removal of 1 base from V and 7 bases from J, the junction contained 8 bases not matched to a gene. The CDR3 covers 15 residues. Germline V gives CDR1 LNHDA, CDR2 SQIVND (reference sequence). The CDR3 DNA follows: TGTGCCAGTAGTATAGGGACACAGGGGGCGCGGGAGCAGTACTTC. Residues: CASSIGTQGAREQYF.

The chain carries TRBV28 and TRBJ2-7; D may match TRBD1 or TRBD2 (5 bases each). This CDR3 region has 14 residues. V was shortened by 6 bases and J by 2 bases, with 14 bases between the two germline ends. CDR1 is MDHEN, CDR2 SYDVKM, per germline. The CDR3 protein is CASRRDGLAYEQYF. CDR3 DNA: TGTGCCAGCAGGAGGGACGGGCTGGCCTACGAGCAGTACTTC. The full variable domain, its missing parts supplied by reference TRBV28 and TRBJ2-7, is DVKVTQSSRYLVKRTGEKVFLECVQDMDHENMFWYRQDPGLGLRLIYFSYDVKMKEKGDIPEGYSVSREKKERFSLILESASTNQTSMYLCASRRDGLAYEQYFGPGTRLTVT.

The rearrangement uses TRBV6-1 and TRBJ1-1; 7 bases align to TRBD1. CDR3 length: 13 residues. V was clipped by 8 bases and J by 5 bases; unmatched bases: 8. The V gene's germline CDR1 is MNHNS and CDR2 SASEGT. The CDR3 spells CASVRQGRTEAFF. The CDR3 nucleotides read TGTGCCAGCGTAAGACAGGGTCGGACTGAAGCTTTCTTT.

The chain is built from TRBV2 and TRBJ1-1; D not certain. The length of the CDR3 is 13 residues. Germline V gives CDR1 SNHLY, CDR2 FYNNEI. Trimming stripped 2 bases from V and 2 bases from J, with 6 bases between. CDR3 loop: CASSEQPNTEAFF. CDR3 DNA: TGTGCCAGCAGTGAACAACCTAACACTGAAGCTTTCTTT.

The genes are TRBV14 and TRBJ2-7; TRBD1 aligns across 8 bases. The trim removed 8 bases at V and 5 bases at J, leaving 5 bases unmatched. The CDR3 loop spans 12 amino acids. In germline, CDR1 is SGHDN, CDR2 FVKESK. The CDR3 DNA is TGTGCCAGCGGACAGGGTTTCAACGAGCAGTACTTC. This gives the protein CASGQGFNEQYF.

Turning to this clone: Other DNA sequences from this sample encode an identical CDR3 as well. The DNA for the CDR3 is TGTGCCAGCAGTGTCACAGAGAACACTGAAGCTTTCTTT. Its translation: CASSVTENTEAFF. The rearrangement links TRBV6-1 to TRBJ1-1; no definite D call. Germline loops: CDR1 MNHNS, CDR2 SASEGT. V lost 4 bases to trimming and J lost 1 base, with 7 bases between them. CDR3 length: 13 residues.

This clone was seen a single time. The rearrangement links TRBV5-1 to TRBJ2-7, with TRBD2 matching over 10 bases. After removal of 4 bases from V and 5 bases from J, the junction contained 12 bases not matched to a gene. The germline V gene encodes CDR1 SGHRS and CDR2 YFSETQ. CDR3 length: 16 residues. In DNA, the CDR3 is TGCGCCAGCAGCCCGCCTCTAGCGGGAGTTTTAAACGAGCAGTACTTC. This codes for CASSPPLAGVLNEQYF.

The rearrangement joins TRBV28 to TRBJ2-7, with D perhaps matching TRBD1 (6 bases). The CDR3 is made up of 15 amino acids. Germline CDR1 is MDHEN and CDR2 is SYDVKM. Trimming removed 5 bases at V and 5 bases at J, with 19 bases between. CDR3 coding DNA: TGTGCCAGCAGTCGAGAGCAAAAGGGACAACACGAGCAGTACTTC. It yields the protein CASSREQKGQHEQYF.

The gene calls are TRBV14 and TRBJ2-7; no clear D. The CDR3 has 13 residues. V lost 4 bases and J lost 9, with 16 bases in between. Per the germline V gene, CDR1 is SGHDN and CDR2 is FVKESK. DNA of the CDR3: TGTGCCAGCAGCCCCGACACTTACCGTAGGCAGTACTTC. Protein sequence: CASSPDTYRRQYF.